This TCR beta chain was obtained from a study of CD8+ T cells in alopecia areata. Study-wide results and limits: Persistence in scalp and blood during tofacitinib was observed for many expanded lesional clones.

Isolated RNA was reverse transcribed into cDNA used as the sequencing template. The repertoire was sequenced with immunoSEQ multiplex PCR; TCRdb's copy has only in-frame clones and lacks some. This table has under 200,000 clones, 65% appearing once. Documented treatment: oral pan-JAK inhibitor, 5-10 mg twice daily. As regards this clone: What it recognizes is unknown.

Here the sequenced sample was CD4+ T cells sorted from blood, taken at week 4, from a patient treated with tofacitinib. The TCR originated in a human donor with alopecia areata.

CDR3 sequence (DNA): TGTGCCAGCAGTAGCCGACAGGGGCCGGGGGAAAAACTGTTTTTT. Protein: CASSSRQGPGEKLFF. V and J are TRBV25-1 and TRBJ1-4; 8 positions agree with TRBD1. V dropped 5 bases and J dropped 8; count of bases not matched to a gene: 10. The germline V gene has CDR1 MGHDK and CDR2 SYGVNS. The CDR3 is made up of 15 amino acids. The full variable domain, with the rest looked up from reference TRBV25-1 and TRBJ1-4, is EADIYQTPRYLVIGTGKKITLECSQTMGHDKMYWYQQDPGMELHLIHYSYGVNSTEKGDLSSESTVSRIRTEHFPLTLESARPSHTSQYLCASSSRQGPGEKLFFGSGTQLSVL.